This T cell receptor (beta chain) was sequenced for a study of blood T cell repertoires in COVID-19. Only in-frame clones appear in the TCRdb table, and some are missing; sequencing was by immunoSEQ multiplex PCR. The sample lists a few hundred thousand clones; more than 75% were seen once. Participant-given clinical history determined each cohort assignment. Germline values: CDR1 MDHEN, CDR2 SYDVKM. CDR3 size: 15 residues. The V gene end was trimmed by 5 bases and the J gene end by 6 bases; junction bases not matched to a gene: 8. The V call is TRBV28, the J call TRBJ2-1; 9 nucleotides line up with TRBD2. The sample comprised PBMCs or T cells enriched from blood (not recorded which). This sequence was found in a woman aged 25 to 45 who had recovered from COVID-19. CDR3 sequence: CASSTLGGGVNEQFF. CDR3 in DNA: TGTGCCAGCAGTACCCTTGGCGGGGGGGTCAATGAGCAGTTCTTC. Full variable domain (remainder filled in from reference TRBV28 and TRBJ2-1): DVKVTQSSRYLVKRTGEKVFLECVQDMDHENMFWYRQDPGLGLRLIYFSYDVKMKEKGDIPEGYSVSREKKERFSLILESASTNQTSMYLCASSTLGGGVNEQFFGPGTRLTVL.